The 18 T cell receptor beta chains below all came from one sample that was sequenced in a study of blood T cell repertoires in COVID-19. The assay was immunoSEQ multiplex PCR, and TCRdb's table has in-frame clones only and misses some. The repertoire holds a few hundred thousand clones, around nine tenths seen once, with roughly 9.4% in the top ten. The material sequenced was PBMCs or T cells enriched from blood (not recorded which). Receptors were obtained from a woman aged 45 to 65 who had recovered from COVID-19.

The rearrangement uses TRBV7-9 and TRBJ2-4, with 10 nucleotides matching TRBD1. Germline lookup yields CDR1 SEHNR and CDR2 FQNEAQ (reference sequence). V shed 5 bases and J 8 bases; nucleotides not matched to a gene: 6. The CDR3 runs 14 residues. The CDR3: CASSIGTGVDIQYF. CDR3 bases: TGTGCCAGCAGCATCGGGACAGGGGTGGACATTCAGTACTTC. Filled out from reference TRBV7-9 and TRBJ2-4, the complete variable domain reads DTGVSQNPRHKITKRGQNVTFRCDPISEHNRLYWYRQTLGQGPEFLTYFQNEAQLEKSRLLSDRFSAERPKGSFSTLEIQRTEQGDSAMYLCASSIGTGVDIQYFGAGTRLSVL.

The genes are TRBV3-1 (or the pseudogene TRBV3-2) and TRBJ1-6; D is unclear. The germline V gene has CDR1 LGHDT and CDR2 YNNKEL (reference sequence). V shed 2 bases and J shed 7 bases, with 12 bases lying between them. This CDR3 comprises 15 residues. CDR3 in amino acids: CASSQSGDRNSPLHF. The CDR3 DNA reads TGTGCCAGCAGCCAATCCGGGGATAGGAATTCACCCCTCCACTTT.

The chain carries TRBV7-9 and TRBJ1-2; D may be TRBD1 (5 bases). This CDR3 contains 15 residues. CDR1 is SEHNR and CDR2 is FQNEAQ in the germline V gene (reference sequence). Between the trimmed V and J ends, which lost 1 base and 8 bases, there was a span of 17 bases. DNA for the CDR3: TGTGCCAGCAGCTTAGGAGTTCAAGGGACTGCGGGCTACACCTTC. Translation: CASSLGVQGTAGYTF.

The chain is built from TRBV5-1 and TRBJ1-5; D is perhaps TRBD1 (6 bases). V lost 2 bases to trimming and J lost 1 base, with 13 bases between them. Germline CDR1 SGHRS, CDR2 YFSETQ. The CDR3 consists of 16 residues. The CDR3, as DNA: TGCGCCAGCAGCTTACAGGGCCTCGAAAGCAATCAGCCCCAGCATTTT. It is translated as CASSLQGLESNQPQHF.

The chain carries TRBV2 and TRBJ1-3, with TRBD1 matching 9 bases. The V segment lost 4 bases and the J segment 7 bases; nucleotides outside the gene matches: 5. The germline V gene has CDR1 SNHLY and CDR2 FYNNEI. The CDR3 contains 14 residues. The CDR3 region has the DNA TGTGCCAGCAGTGCTGGACAGGGGTTTAACACCATATATTTT. Translated: CASSAGQGFNTIYF.

This sequence joins TRBV19 and TRBJ2-3, with 7 bases aligning to TRBD2. Trimming removed 1 base from V and 11 bases from J; junction bases left unmatched: 6. The CDR3 consists of 13 residues. Germline values: CDR1 LNHDA, CDR2 SQIVND (reference sequence). CDR3 in DNA: TGTGCCAGTAGTATAGGCCCTAGCGGACTGCAGTATTTT. It translates to CASSIGPSGLQYF.

V and J are TRBV7-9 and TRBJ1-1, with no clear D. This CDR3 comprises 14 residues. Trimming pared 3 bases from V and 1 base from J, leaving 9 bases between. From germline, CDR1 is SEHNR and CDR2 FQNEAQ (reference sequence). CDR3 protein: CASSFDNSNTEAFF. CDR3 nucleotides: TGTGCCAGCAGCTTCGACAACTCGAACACTGAAGCTTTCTTT.

The J gene is TRBJ2-3, the V gene TRBV29-1, with 10 bases lining up with TRBD2. J lost 0 bases, V lost 3 bases, and 9 bases had no gene match. CDR1 and CDR2 from the germline V gene are SQVTM and ANQGSEA. CDR3 length equals 17 residues. CDR3 sequence (DNA): TGCAGCGTTGATTTAGGTCTAGCGGGGGCTAGCACAGATACGCAGTATTTT. It codes for CSVDLGLAGASTDTQYF.

This clone was detected ten times or more. J is TRBJ2-1 and V is TRBV7-9, with 7 bases lining up with TRBD1. With 5 bases clipped from V and 3 bases from J, the junction kept 10 bases outside the gene matches. The germline V gene has CDR1 SEHNR and CDR2 FQNEAQ (reference sequence). This CDR3 has 16 residues. CDR3 loop: CASSILQGPLYNEQFF. The DNA of the CDR3 is TGTGCCAGCAGCATACTACAGGGGCCCCTCTACAATGAGCAGTTCTTC.

This chain uses TRBV6-4 with TRBJ1-2; D is uncertain. Trimming took off 4 bases at V and 7 bases at J, with 13 bases between the two ends. Per germline, CDR1 MRHNA and CDR2 SNTAGT. There are 13 residues in the CDR3. The CDR3 coding sequence is TGTGCCAGCAGTGCCGGACTCTTAAGTGGCTACACCTTC. The encoded protein is CASSAGLLSGYTF.

This chain joins TRBV20-1 and TRBJ2-7, with D uncertain. V shed 3 bases and J shed 2 bases, with 8 bases lying between them. Germline loops: CDR1 DFQATT, CDR2 SNEGSKA (reference sequence). There are 12 residues in the CDR3. The chain's CDR3 is CSASRQTYEQYF. The DNA of the CDR3 is TGCAGTGCTAGTCGTCAGACCTACGAGCAGTACTTC.

The chain joins TRBV7-2 to TRBJ1-5; the D gene is possibly TRBD1 (5 bases). CDR1 is SGHTA, CDR2 FQGNSA, per germline. The V end lost 1 base, the J end lost 4 bases, and 11 bases lay between the germline ends. The CDR3 runs 15 residues. The CDR3 here is CASSLVGDLNQPQHF. The CDR3 DNA is TGTGCCAGCAGCTTAGTAGGGGATTTAAATCAGCCCCAGCATTTT. The complete variable domain, with remaining parts taken from reference TRBV7-2 and TRBJ1-5, reads GAGVSQSPSNKVTEKGKDVELRCDPISGHTALYWYRQSLGQGLEFLIYFQGNSAPDKSGLPSDRFSAERTGGSVSTLTIQRTQQEDSAVYLCASSLVGDLNQPQHFGDGTRLSIL.

The chain uses TRBV4-2 and TRBJ1-6, with 7 bases aligning to TRBD1. Germline V gene lookup returns CDR1 LGHNA and CDR2 YNFKEQ. The CDR3 runs to 18 residues. V shed 3 bases, J shed 4 bases, and the junction held 12 bases outside the gene matches. The CDR3 bases are TGTGCCAGCAGCCAGGAGACCGGGACAGAAAGTTATAATTCACCCCTCCACTTT. Translating gives CASSQETGTESYNSPLHF.

This chain's CDR3 is CASTKISGGLETQYF. As DNA, the CDR3 is TGTGCCAGCACCAAAATTAGCGGGGGGCTTGAGACCCAGTACTTC. The chain is built from TRBV28 and TRBJ2-5; 10 bases map to TRBD2. The CDR3 contains 15 residues. The germline gives CDR1 MDHEN, CDR2 SYDVKM. Trimming took 7 bases from V and 5 from J; bases not matched to a gene: 10.

The V and J genes are TRBV7-2 and TRBJ1-4, with 9 bases identical to TRBD1. Germline CDR1 reads SGHTA; CDR2 reads FQGNSA. This CDR3 is built from 15 residues. The V and J ends lost 5 bases and 14 bases, in that order; junction bases with no gene match: 15. The DNA for the CDR3 is TGTGCCAGCAGCCCGGCCGGGACAGGGCCGGTAAAGCTGTTTTTT. Its translation: CASSPAGTGPVKLFF.

J is TRBJ1-1 and V is TRBV3-1 (or the pseudogene TRBV3-2); 7 bases match TRBD1. V lost 5 bases and J lost 5; bases outside the gene matches: 8. Germline CDR1 reads LGHDT; CDR2 reads YNNKEL (reference sequence). The CDR3 runs to 14 residues. In nucleotides, the CDR3 is TGTGCCAGCAGCTCCGGGACAGTAATGACTGAAGCTTTCTTT. Protein sequence: CASSSGTVMTEAFF.

The chain joins TRBV7-2 to TRBJ2-5; TRBD2 matches at 11 bases. Germline V CDR1 and CDR2: SGHTA, FQGNSA. The CDR3 runs 16 residues. With V trimmed by 5 bases and J by 5 bases, 10 bases remained unmatched. DNA for the CDR3: TGTGCCAGCAGCCTTAGCGGGGGGGCCCTTGTGGAGACCCAGTACTTC. Its translation: CASSLSGGALVETQYF.

This chain links TRBV5-3 with TRBJ1-5; D not certain. TRBV5-3 is sorted into the ORF group, with uncertain function. The CDR3 has 12 residues. Trimming shortened V by 4 bases and J by 6 bases, and 8 bases separated the two germline ends. Here the CDR3 DNA reads TGTGCCAGAAGCCACAACGCTCAGCCCCAGCATTTT. Translated: CARSHNAQPQHF.